The 13 T cell receptor beta chains presented below share a single source sample, sequenced in a study of OX40 agonist ivuxolimab in advanced cancers. Repertoires were generated with immunoSEQ multiplex PCR, while TCRdb's copy carries only in-frame clones and drops some. Seen here are about 72,000 clones, approximately 81% observed once, and the top ten hold over 4%. The material sequenced was CD4+ or CD8+ T cells sorted from blood, taken in a trial of the OX40 agonist ivuxolimab. The receptors were sampled from an adult with an advanced solid tumor such as melanoma, head and neck, liver or kidney cancer.

The genes are TRBV7-2 and TRBJ1-3; no definite D call. The CDR3 loop spans 16 amino acids. Germline CDR1 and CDR2: SGHTA and FQGNSA. V was pared by 0 bases and J by 0 bases, with 9 bases between. The CDR3 loop is CASSLASPFSGNTIYF. The CDR3, as DNA: TGTGCCAGCAGCTTAGCGAGCCCGTTCTCTGGAAACACCATATATTTT.

This chain links TRBV14 with TRBJ1-2; possibly TRBD1 for D (6 bases). The CDR3 runs to 13 residues. Deletions cut 4 bases from V and 8 bases from J, with 14 bases between. Germline lookup yields CDR1 SGHDN and CDR2 FVKESK. The CDR3 DNA is TGTGCCAGCAGCCTTCAGGCAGGGGAAGGCTACACCTTC. It translates to CASSLQAGEGYTF. The whole variable domain, remainder taken from reference TRBV14 and TRBJ1-2, is EAGVTQFPSHSVIEKGQTVTLRCDPISGHDNLYWYRRVMGKEIKFLLHFVKESKQDESGMPNNRFLAERTGGTYSTLKVQPAELEDSGVYFCASSLQAGEGYTFGSGTRLTVV.

In this sample, this clone turned up once. This chain uses TRBV4-2 with TRBJ2-3; 7 bases align to TRBD2. Germline CDR1 is LGHNA and CDR2 is YNFKEQ. V lost 0 bases, J lost 2 bases, and 5 bases stayed unmatched. This CDR3 spans 16 amino acids. The chain's CDR3 is CASSQDAGTITDTQYF. CDR3 DNA: TGTGCCAGCAGCCAAGATGCCGGGACTATCACAGATACGCAGTATTTT.

The chain links TRBV2 to TRBJ1-3; tentative D call: TRBD1 (5 bases). Between the trimmed V and J ends, which lost 6 bases and 1 base, there was a span of 10 bases. The CDR3 covers 14 residues. The germline V gene encodes CDR1 SNHLY and CDR2 FYNNEI. The CDR3 nucleotides read TGTGCCAGCAGAGGGGATTTGTCTGGAAACACCATATATTTT. It is translated as CASRGDLSGNTIYF.

This chain joins TRBV25-1 and TRBJ1-1; no reliable D call. CDR3 length: 13 amino acids. Per germline, CDR1 MGHDK and CDR2 SYGVNS. The V and J ends lost 3 bases and 7 bases respectively, with 12 bases between them. CDR3 coding DNA: TGTGCCAGCAGTGACGGACTCACGGATGAAGCTTTCTTT. Encoded protein: CASSDGLTDEAFF. The full variable domain, its missing parts supplied by reference TRBV25-1 and TRBJ1-1, is EADIYQTPRYLVIGTGKKITLECSQTMGHDKMYWYQQDPGMELHLIHYSYGVNSTEKGDLSSESTVSRIRTEHFPLTLESARPSHTSQYLCASSDGLTDEAFFGQGTRLTVV.

The chain is built from TRBV14 and TRBJ2-1; TRBD1 aligns across 9 bases. CDR3 size: 16 residues. CDR1 and CDR2 (germline): SGHDN, FVKESK. Trimming removed 3 bases from V and 3 bases from J; junction bases left unmatched: 6. This chain's CDR3 is CASSHMTGGYYNEQFF. The DNA of the CDR3 is TGTGCCAGCAGCCATATGACAGGGGGGTACTACAATGAGCAGTTCTTC.

V gene TRBV5-8 combines with J gene TRBJ1-5; 7 bases are shared with TRBD1. Germline loops: CDR1 SGHTS, CDR2 YDEGEE. Unmatched junction bases numbered 1, after V lost 0 bases and J lost 1 base. The CDR3 runs to 15 residues. Here the CDR3 reads CASSLEGASNQPQHF. For the CDR3, the DNA is TGTGCCAGCAGCTTGGAGGGGGCAAGCAATCAGCCCCAGCATTTT.

The genes are TRBV21-1 and TRBJ1-1. TRBV21-1 is a listed pseudogene. The CDR3 loop spans 17 amino acids. CDR3 in DNA: TGTGCCAGCAGCAAAGAAGGGGACGCGCTCGAGAACACTGAAGCTTTCTTT. Its protein is CASSKEGDALENTEAFF.

The gene calls are TRBV7-2 and TRBJ1-2, with unresolved D. V was clipped by 4 bases and J by 7 bases, with 16 bases between them. CDR1 and CDR2 from the germline V gene are SGHTA and FQGNSA. There are 14 residues in the CDR3. The DNA of the CDR3 is TGTGCCAGCAGCTACTGGCCACCGTCGGGTGGCTACACCTTC. As protein: CASSYWPPSGGYTF.

The rearrangement joins TRBV7-8 to TRBJ2-2, with D perhaps matching TRBD1 (5 bases). Deletions cut 5 bases from V and 8 bases from J, with 18 bases between. The CDR3 is 15 residues long. Germline CDR1 reads SGHVS; CDR2 reads FQNEAQ. CDR3 residues: CASSGDGREVGELFF. In DNA form, the CDR3 reads TGTGCCAGCAGCGGGGATGGCAGGGAAGTAGGGGAGCTGTTTTTT.

The chain has TRBV5-4 and TRBJ2-7, with TRBD1 identical over 9 bases. The germline V gene encodes CDR1 SGHNT and CDR2 YYREEE (reference sequence). J gave up 0 bases and V 3 bases, and 4 bases lay outside the gene matches. This CDR3 spans 15 amino acids. CDR3 DNA: TGTGCCAGCAGCTCCCGGGACAGGGCCTCCTACGAGCAGTACTTC. Translated: CASSSRDRASYEQYF. Filled out from reference TRBV5-4 and TRBJ2-7, the complete variable domain reads ETGVTQSPTHLIKTRGQQVTLRCSSQSGHNTVSWYQQALGQGPQFIFQYYREEENGRGNFPPRFSGLQFPNYSSELNVNALELDDSALYLCASSSRDRASYEQYFGPGTRLTVT.

V is TRBV6-5 and J is TRBJ2-1; 7 bases are shared with TRBD1. Germline CDR1 MNHEY, CDR2 SVGAGI. V was clipped by 2 bases and J by 7 bases; unmatched bases: 8. This CDR3 has 15 amino acids. DNA of the CDR3: TGTGCCAGCAGTTACGCCAGGGGGAATAGGAATGAGCAGTTCTTC. The encoded protein is CASSYARGNRNEQFF.

The genes are TRBV6-5 and TRBJ2-7; 7 nucleotides align to TRBD2. V dropped 6 bases and J dropped 2; count of bases not matched to a gene: 10. Germline-derived CDR1 and CDR2 are MNHEY and SVGAGI. The CDR3 is 15 residues long. CDR3 amino acids: CASRLGTTAAYEQYF. The DNA of the CDR3 is TGTGCCAGCAGACTCGGGACTACCGCCGCCTACGAGCAGTACTTC.